This T cell receptor beta chain was sequenced for a study of T cell changes during pregnancy in multiple sclerosis. Repertoires were generated with immunoSEQ multiplex PCR, while TCRdb's copy carries only in-frame clones and drops some. The sample holds 70,000 to 95,000 clones; almost 95% are singletons and the top ten take less than 2.5%. This CDR3 spans 14 amino acids. The germline CDR1 and CDR2 sequences are MNHEY and SVGAGI. V dropped 7 bases and J dropped 6 bases, with 18 bases sitting between them. The sequence was collected from a female donor with multiple sclerosis, enrolled in a pregnancy study. The chain joins TRBV6-5 to TRBJ1-2; perhaps TRBD1 as D (6 bases). The sample consisted of peripheral blood, taken in the third trimester of pregnancy. Here the CDR3 reads CASTISQGSNGYTF. CDR3 nucleotide sequence: TGTGCCAGCACCATTTCACAGGGTAGTAATGGCTACACCTTC.